The present T cell receptor (beta chain) was sequenced within a study of cytomegalovirus exposure and HLA in healthy donors. Whole-study findings and limits: Overall, about 160 TCR beta chains were annotated as cytomegalovirus-associated. Later, TCR association rates were found to vary by HLA locus, highest for DRB1 and lowest for HLA-C.

13 Jbeta primers and 60 Vbeta primers were used for the PCR. TCRdb's table, derived via immunoSEQ multiplex PCR, lists solely in-frame clones and lacks some. This sample yields tens of thousands of clones, of which under 80% are seen a single time; around 15% belongs to the top ten. Germline CDR1 is SGHNT and CDR2 is YYREEE (reference sequence). Trimming took 0 bases from V and 7 from J; bases not matched to a gene: 6. CDR3 size: 15 residues. As concerns this clone: Antigen: not known.

This chain connects TRBV5-4 to TRBJ2-3; 9 bases map to TRBD1. The origin of this receptor is a male donor in good health and CMV-seropositive. Material for sequencing was PBMCs. The CDR3 loop reads CASSLAGTGRNTQYF. The CDR3, as DNA: TGTGCCAGCAGCTTGGCAGGGACAGGGAGGAATACGCAGTATTTT.